Presented here are 4 T cell receptor beta chains from one specimen sequenced in a study of regulatory T cells in long-lasting Graves disease. For TCR beta, libraries came from iRepertoire HTBI primers and Arm-PCR of CDR3 regions. One entry per CDR3 protein, called by TCRdb with MiXCR from the multiplex PCR reads. This sample carries fewer than 650,000 distinct CDR3 sequences, about 16% of them seen once, and the ten largest clones take approximately 12%. The time point denotes: newly diagnosed GD, antithyroid drugs for less than 3 months. Generation of the TCR library employed RNA extracted from PBMCs. The same specimen was also included in a second study, on T cells in Graves' hyperthyroidism and ophthalmopathy.

The input for sequencing was peripheral blood mononuclear cells (PBMCs), taken at new diagnosis, from a patient treated with antithyroid drugs. The receptors here all came from a man younger than 30 with Graves disease.

This clonotype was detected many times. The chain couples TRBV5-1 to TRBJ2-1; 14 positions match TRBD2. The trim removed 2 bases at V and 4 bases at J, leaving 5 bases unmatched. The CDR3 totals 17 residues. From germline, CDR1 is SGHRS and CDR2 YFSETQ. The CDR3 nucleotides read TGCGCCAGCAGCTTCACCGGGACTAGCGGGAGTTACAATGAGCAGTTCTTC. Its protein is CASSFTGTSGSYNEQFF.

The chain recombines TRBV28 with TRBJ1-5; TRBD1 is a possible D gene (5 bases). Germline V gene data show CDR1 as MDHEN and CDR2 as SYDVKM. The CDR3 length is 16 residues. V dropped 2 bases and J dropped 0 bases, with 11 bases sitting between them. CDR3 in DNA: TGTGCCAGCAGTTTAGGGACGTACCATAGCAATCAGCCCCAGCATTTT. Protein sequence: CASSLGTYHSNQPQHF. Based on the CDR3 plus reference TRBV28 and TRBJ1-5, the full variable domain is DVKVTQSSRYLVKRTGEKVFLECVQDMDHENMFWYRQDPGLGLRLIYFSYDVKMKEKGDIPEGYSVSREKKERFSLILESASTNQTSMYLCASSLGTYHSNQPQHFGDGTRLSIL.

The chain combines TRBV27 with TRBJ2-2; a possible D gene is TRBD1 (5 bases). CDR1 MNHEY and CDR2 SMNVEV come from the germline V gene (reference sequence). V lost 2 bases to trimming and J lost 9 bases, with 19 bases between them. This CDR3 region has 16 residues. In DNA form, the CDR3 reads TGTGCCAGCAGTTTAGTAGGGGATGTAGGGCACCGGGAGCTGTTTTTT. Translating it yields CASSLVGDVGHRELFF.

This clonotype came up many times. The J gene is TRBJ2-1, the V gene TRBV3-1; D may be TRBD2 (6 bases). CDR1 and CDR2 from the germline V gene are LGHDT and YNNKEL (reference sequence). CDR3 length: 18 residues. Trimming shortened V by 1 base and J by 1 base, and 17 bases separated the two germline ends. The CDR3 region is CASSQAGWAGRSYNEQFF. CDR3 nucleotide sequence: TGTGCCAGCAGCCAAGCCGGTTGGGCGGGGCGGTCCTACAATGAGCAGTTCTTC.